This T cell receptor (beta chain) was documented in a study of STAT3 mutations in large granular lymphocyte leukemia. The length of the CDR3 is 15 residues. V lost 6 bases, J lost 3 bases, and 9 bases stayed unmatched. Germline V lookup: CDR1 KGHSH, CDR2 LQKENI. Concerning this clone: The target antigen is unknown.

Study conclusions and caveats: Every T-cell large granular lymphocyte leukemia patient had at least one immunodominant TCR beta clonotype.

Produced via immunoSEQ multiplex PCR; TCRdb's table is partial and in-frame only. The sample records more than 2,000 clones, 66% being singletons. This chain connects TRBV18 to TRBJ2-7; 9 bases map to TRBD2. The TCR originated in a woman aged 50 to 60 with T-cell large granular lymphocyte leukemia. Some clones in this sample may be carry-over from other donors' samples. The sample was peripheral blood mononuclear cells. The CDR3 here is CASSPFSGSVYEQYF. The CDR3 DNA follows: TGTGCCAGCTCGCCTTTTAGCGGGAGTGTCTACGAGCAGTACTTC.